This TCR beta chain was captured in a study of breast tumors, draining lymph nodes, adjacent tissues. The CDR3 spans 14 residues. Trimming at V came to 7 bases and at J to 5 bases, leaving 11 bases not matched to a gene. Germline CDR1 and CDR2: SNHLY and FYNNEI. TCRdb analysed the multiplex PCR reads with MiXCR anew, one entry per CDR3 protein. The sample yields 150,000 to 200,000 distinct CDR3 sequences, roughly 31% seen once. Breast cancer patients provided tissue from their axillary draining lymph nodes. This clonotype was found many times. Its antigen is undetermined. General study results and limits: Compared with lymph nodes, tumors were less diverse; compared with nontumor tissue, more. Compared with basal-like, luminal-like tumors shared significantly more repertoire with nontumor tissue. Findings are consistent with lymph node origin and intratumoral expansion of most tumor T cells.

The source of this sequence is a female donor with breast cancer. Some clones in this sample may be carry-over from other donors' samples. The source material was axillary lymph node tissue. V usage is TRBV2 and J usage is TRBJ2-7, with 7 positions matching TRBD1. CDR3 sequence: CASNPQTGTNEQYF. The CDR3 bases are TGTGCCAGCAACCCTCAGACAGGGACGAACGAGCAGTACTTC.